Listed below are T cell receptor beta chains from one sample, sequenced in a study of shared clonotypes between healthy human individuals. Libraries were prepared by immunoSEQ multiplex PCR; TCRdb keeps only in-frame clonotypes and omits some of them. The data show 170,000 or so clones, 60% to 75% seen once. Source material: memory CD4+ T cells sorted from blood. The receptors derive from a man aged 25 to 40 in good health. The conserved cysteine and the conserved F or W are not part of the CDR3 here.

len,j_gene,v_gene,CDR3aa
14,TRBJ2-7,TRBV2,ASNPSGRDSVSEQY
12,TRBJ2-3,TRBV6-5,ASRYSTSGDTQY
13,TRBJ2-3,TRBV5-1,ASSPTGSRSDTQY
11,TRBJ2-3,TRBV6-6,ASSKPGTDTQY
12,TRBJ1-1,TRBV19,ASSKRQGYVEAF
11,TRBJ1-5,TRBV4-1,ASSQDPPAVQH
10,TRBJ2-7,TRBV28,ASSSWRSEQY
14,TRBJ2-5,TRBV6-6,ASSRAGGRSWETQY
21,TRBJ2-3,TRBV2,ASSEWGTSHTESYSQGTDTQY
13,TRBJ1-5,TRBV27,ASSLSTGGRQPQH
11,TRBJ2-1,TRBV27,ASSLAGVNEQF
6,TRBJ1-2,TRBV7-9,ASSPNT
12,TRBJ1-3,TRBV5-1,ASSSGPVGNTIY
12,TRBJ2-5,TRBV7-2,ASSLVLSEETQY
16,TRBJ2-1,TRBV19,ASRPNTPGLSSYNEQF
21,TRBJ2-1,TRBV9,ASSDEGLAGKKHGTQGYNEQF
14,TRBJ2-7,TRBV5-4,ASSLGVAGDVYEQY
13,TRBJ2-2,TRBV7-2,ASSFAGLSTGELF
11,TRBJ2-7,TRBV4-2,ASSPGQLYEQY
15,TRBJ2-1,TRBV15,ATSRPGTSGSNDEQF
12,TRBJ2-1,TRBV5-1,ASRREISYNEQF
10,TRBJ2-5,TRBV10-2,ASSENRETQY
14,TRBJ2-7,TRBV5-1,ASSLETGRSGYEQY
15,TRBJ2-7,TRBV11-2,ASSFRDRAKIAYEQY
14,TRBJ2-7,TRBV6-1,ASSEGAGGFSYEQY
12,TRBJ2-5,TRBV9,ASSVGPTDETQY
13,TRBJ1-4,TRBV28,ASTGGPGRGEKLF
9,TRBJ1-1,TRBV2,ASSGGVEAF
11,TRBJ1-5,TRBV6-1,ASSELWLDTQH
15,TRBJ1-5,TRBV28,ASSLRPTGSSNQPQH
11,TRBJ1-2,TRBV7-9,ASSWEVYGGYT
13,TRBJ2-5,TRBV5-6,ASSSDERGGETQY
14,TRBJ2-7,TRBV11-2,ASSHGTSGLAYEQY
13,TRBJ2-1,TRBV18,ASSPPGGRYNEQF
14,TRBJ2-1,TRBV6-1,ASSEQAANSYNEQF
11,TRBJ2-6,TRBV29-1,SVRDSGANVLT